The entry below gives a single T cell receptor (beta chain) sequence along with its context. Germline V CDR1 and CDR2: MNHEY, SVGEGT. The CDR3 has 14 amino acids. The germline V and J ends were trimmed by 6 bases and 2 bases, with 14 bases remaining between them. This sample was taken from a study of CD8 T cells in Susac syndrome. RNA, at 0.5 to 1 ug, was reverse transcribed with random hexamers. The amplification used immunoSEQ multiplex PCR on TCR beta CDR3; it spanned 54 Vbeta and 13 Jbeta. A single record per CDR3 protein comes from TCRdb applying MiXCR to the immunoSEQ multiplex PCR reads. The sample holds about 150,000 distinct CDR3 sequences, around 92% seen once.

This chain connects TRBV6-2 or TRBV6-3 to TRBJ2-7; D gene uncertain. The sequence was obtained from a human donor in good health. The material sequenced was CD4+ T cells from PBMCs. This CDR3 is CASSQTTRTYEQYF. The CDR3 DNA is TGTGCCAGCAGCCAAACGACACGTACCTACGAGCAGTACTTC.